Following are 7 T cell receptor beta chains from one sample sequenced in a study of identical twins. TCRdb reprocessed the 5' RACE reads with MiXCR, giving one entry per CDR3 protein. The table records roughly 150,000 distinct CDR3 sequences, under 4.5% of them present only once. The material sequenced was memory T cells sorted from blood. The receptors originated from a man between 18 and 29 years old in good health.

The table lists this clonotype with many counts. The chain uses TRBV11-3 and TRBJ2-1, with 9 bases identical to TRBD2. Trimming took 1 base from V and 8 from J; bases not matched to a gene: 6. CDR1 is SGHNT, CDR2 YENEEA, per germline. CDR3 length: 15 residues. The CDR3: CASSLGQGLADEQFF. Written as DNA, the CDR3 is TGTGCCAGCAGCTTAGGCCAGGGACTAGCTGATGAGCAGTTCTTC.

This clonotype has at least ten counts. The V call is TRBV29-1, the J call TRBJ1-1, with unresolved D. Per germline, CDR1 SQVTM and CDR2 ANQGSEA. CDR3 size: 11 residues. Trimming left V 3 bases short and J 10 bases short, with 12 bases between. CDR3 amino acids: CSVEFRLVAFF. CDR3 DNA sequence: TGCAGCGTTGAGTTCCGACTTGTAGCTTTCTTT.

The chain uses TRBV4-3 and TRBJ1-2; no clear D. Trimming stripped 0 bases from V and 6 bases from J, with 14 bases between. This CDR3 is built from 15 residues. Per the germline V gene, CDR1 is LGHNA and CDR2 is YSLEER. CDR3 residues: CASSQDLLGFDGYTF. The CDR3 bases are TGCGCCAGCAGCCAAGATCTGTTAGGTTTCGATGGCTACACCTTC.

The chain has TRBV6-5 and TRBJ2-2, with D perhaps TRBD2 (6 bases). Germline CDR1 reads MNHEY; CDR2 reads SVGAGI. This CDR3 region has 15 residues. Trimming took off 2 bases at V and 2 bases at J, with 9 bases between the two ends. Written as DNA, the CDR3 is TGTGCCAGCAGTTACCTGCGGGGTAACACCGGGGAGCTGTTTTTT. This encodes CASSYLRGNTGELFF.

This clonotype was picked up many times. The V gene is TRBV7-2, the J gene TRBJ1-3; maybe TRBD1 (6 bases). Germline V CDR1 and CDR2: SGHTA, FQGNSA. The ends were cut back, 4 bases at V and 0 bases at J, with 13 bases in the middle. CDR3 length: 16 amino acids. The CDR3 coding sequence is TGTGCCAGCAGCTCGGACAGTGGGGGCTCTGGAAACACCATATATTTT. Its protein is CASSSDSGGSGNTIYF. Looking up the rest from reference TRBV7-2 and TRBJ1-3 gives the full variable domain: GAGVSQSPSNKVTEKGKDVELRCDPISGHTALYWYRQSLGQGLEFLIYFQGNSAPDKSGLPSDRFSAERTGGSVSTLTIQRTQQEDSAVYLCASSSDSGGSGNTIYFGEGSWLTVV.

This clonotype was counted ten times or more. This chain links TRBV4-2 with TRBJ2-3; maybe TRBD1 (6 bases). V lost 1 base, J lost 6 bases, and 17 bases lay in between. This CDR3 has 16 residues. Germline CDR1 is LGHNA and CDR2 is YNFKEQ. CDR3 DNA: TGTGCCAGCAGCCAAGCTTCTGCGGCAGGGGTCGATACGCAGTATTTT. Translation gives CASSQASAAGVDTQYF.

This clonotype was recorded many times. For the CDR3, the DNA is TGTGCCAGCAGCCCACTCATCCGGACTTTCCCCTACGAGCAGTACTTC. Residues: CASSPLIRTFPYEQYF. The V call is TRBV7-3, the J call TRBJ2-7; TRBD2 is a possible D gene (5 bases). Trimming left V 5 bases short and J 2 bases short, with 19 bases between. CDR1 and CDR2 (germline): SGHTA, FQGTGA. The CDR3 spans 16 residues.